This section outlines one T cell receptor beta chain sequence together with its context. Antigen: not known. The germline V gene has CDR1 SGHKS and CDR2 YYEKEE (reference sequence). The germline V and J ends were trimmed by 4 bases and 4 bases, with 11 bases remaining between them. The CDR3 length is 13 residues. Study processing details: With a range of about 20,000 to 690,600, the median per sample was roughly 97,000 TCRs. TCRdb passed the RACE reads through MiXCR, listing each CDR3 protein once. None of the V and J calls come from the authors' own analysis; TCRdb made them. The table includes around 75,000 distinct CDR3 sequences, roughly 12% detected once. The sample comes from a study of human T cells and chemical hapten exposure. Study summary: Donors were sensitized with 2% DPC on the upper inner arm. Patients received weekly diphenylcyclopropenone doses to the scalp throughout the roughly 24-week study.

Regarding time point: patch test 1, 2 weeks after DPC sensitization. Treatment indicated: therapeutic diphenylcyclopropenone sensitization with weekly scalp DPC. Study observations and caveats: Controls formed significantly fewer large CDR3 similarity clusters than expanded TCRs did.

Source: whole blood, taken in connection with sensitization to the hapten diphenylcyclopropenone (DPC). The receptor comes from a woman in her sixties or seventies with alopecia areata. Some clones in this sample may be carry-over from other donors' samples. The chain combines TRBV5-5 with TRBJ1-1; a weak D match, TRBD1 (5 bases). CDR3 loop: CASSPGGSTEAFF. CDR3 DNA sequence: TGTGCCAGCAGCCCCGGGGGGAGCACTGAAGCTTTCTTT.